One sample yielded the 21 T cell receptor beta chains listed below, sequenced in a study of T cell changes during pregnancy in multiple sclerosis. Profiled with immunoSEQ multiplex PCR; TCRdb holds only in-frame clones, not every one. The profile shows about 69,000 clones, 91% of them singletons. The sequences come from CD4+ T cells from peripheral blood mononuclear cells, collected in the third trimester of pregnancy. These receptors came from a female donor in good health, enrolled as a control in a pregnancy study.

V usage is TRBV6-5 and J usage is TRBJ2-5, with 7 bases aligning to TRBD2. Germline CDR1 reads MNHEY; CDR2 reads SVGAGI. V lost 4 bases to trimming and J lost 9 bases; unmatched junction nucleotides: 14. The CDR3 is made up of 15 amino acids. In DNA, the CDR3 is TGTGCCAGCAGTTCCCCCGAGGAGGGAGGGTTGCCCCAGTACTTC. Its translation: CASSSPEEGGLPQYF.

The J gene is TRBJ2-1, the V gene TRBV12-5, with 14 bases matching TRBD2. This CDR3 region has 21 residues. In germline, CDR1 is LGHNT, CDR2 FRNRAP. The V segment lost 5 bases and the J segment 0 bases; nucleotides outside the gene matches: 15. This CDR3 is CASGNTPGTSGGTSSYNEQFF. The CDR3 bases are TGTGCTAGTGGTAATACTCCCGGGACTAGCGGGGGAACGAGCTCCTACAATGAGCAGTTCTTC. Supplemented by reference TRBV12-5 and TRBJ2-1, the full variable domain reads DARVTQTPRHKVTEMGQEVTMRCQPILGHNTVFWYRQTMMQGLELLAYFRNRAPLDDSGMPKDRFSAEMPDATLATLKIQPSEPRDSAVYFCASGNTPGTSGGTSSYNEQFFGPGTRLTVL.

The gene calls are TRBV25-1 and TRBJ2-2; the match to TRBD1 covers 7 bases. J lost 0 bases, V lost 6 bases, and 1 base had no gene match. The CDR3 consists of 14 residues. Germline CDR1 is MGHDK and CDR2 is SYGVNS. CDR3 sequence: CASRGQTNTGELFF. The CDR3 nucleotides are TGTGCCAGCAGGGGACAGACGAACACCGGGGAGCTGTTTTTT. Complete variable domain (other parts from reference TRBV25-1 and TRBJ2-2): EADIYQTPRYLVIGTGKKITLECSQTMGHDKMYWYQQDPGMELHLIHYSYGVNSTEKGDLSSESTVSRIRTEHFPLTLESARPSHTSQYLCASRGQTNTGELFFGEGSRLTVL.

The chain has TRBV18 and TRBJ1-3; weak D call: TRBD1 (5 bases). Germline values: CDR1 KGHSH, CDR2 LQKENI. V dropped 4 bases and J dropped 0 bases, with 16 bases sitting between them. The CDR3 spans 17 residues. The CDR3 bases are TGTGCCAGCTCACACCCTGAAGGGGCCTACTCTGGAAACACCATATATTTT. It is translated as CASSHPEGAYSGNTIYF.

The gene calls are TRBV11-3 and TRBJ2-3, with 7 bases matching TRBD1. CDR3 length: 15 amino acids. Germline assignment: CDR1 SGHNT and CDR2 YENEEA. Trimming removed 5 bases from V and 5 bases from J; junction bases left unmatched: 10. The CDR3 reads CASSPSTGIIDTQYF. CDR3 nucleotide sequence: TGTGCCAGCAGCCCTTCGACAGGGATCATAGATACGCAGTATTTT.

The rearrangement uses TRBV28 and TRBJ2-2; D is possibly TRBD2 (6 bases). This CDR3 region has 16 residues. The V end lost 1 base, the J end lost 0 bases, and 9 bases lay between the germline ends. CDR1 MDHEN and CDR2 SYDVKM come from the germline V gene. DNA of the CDR3: TGTGCCAGCAGTTTATTCGGGGGACCGAACACCGGGGAGCTGTTTTTT. It is translated as CASSLFGGPNTGELFF. The full variable domain, its missing parts supplied by reference TRBV28 and TRBJ2-2, is DVKVTQSSRYLVKRTGEKVFLECVQDMDHENMFWYRQDPGLGLRLIYFSYDVKMKEKGDIPEGYSVSREKKERFSLILESASTNQTSMYLCASSLFGGPNTGELFFGEGSRLTVL.

The V gene is TRBV6-5, the J gene TRBJ2-5; D possibly corresponds to TRBD2 (7 bases). The CDR3 consists of 15 residues. Per the germline V gene, CDR1 is MNHEY and CDR2 is SVGAGI. The germline V and J ends were trimmed by 5 bases and 5 bases, with 18 bases remaining between them. CDR3 sequence: CASSIPGGGGETQYF. Here the CDR3 DNA reads TGTGCCAGCAGTATACCCGGCGGGGGCGGGGAGACCCAGTACTTC.

The chain couples TRBV14 to TRBJ1-1; TRBD1 aligns across 7 bases. The V gene's germline CDR1 is SGHDN and CDR2 FVKESK. V dropped 6 bases and J dropped 1; count of bases not matched to a gene: 11. The CDR3 consists of 16 residues. This CDR3 is CASSPGTENENTEAFF. In DNA form, the CDR3 reads TGTGCCAGCAGTCCCGGGACAGAGAACGAGAACACTGAAGCTTTCTTT.

The genes are TRBV7-2 and TRBJ2-5; TRBD2 matches 10 bases. The CDR3 has 15 residues. Germline V gives CDR1 SGHTA, CDR2 FQGNSA. With 3 bases clipped from V and 5 bases from J, the junction kept 6 bases outside the gene matches. In nucleotides, the CDR3 is TGTGCCAGCAGCTTGGGTAGCGGGGGGTCGGAGACCCAGTACTTC. Protein product: CASSLGSGGSETQYF.

The chain is built from TRBV4-3 and TRBJ1-1, with 8 bases aligning to TRBD1. V gave up 4 bases and J gave up 2 bases; unmatched junction bases: 6. Germline CDR1 and CDR2: LGHNA and YSLEER. CDR3 length equals 15 residues. The CDR3 here is CASSRTDRANTEAFF. The CDR3 DNA reads as TGCGCCAGCAGCCGGACGGACAGGGCCAACACTGAAGCTTTCTTT.

The chain has TRBV19 and TRBJ2-7, with 8 bases that match TRBD1. The length of the CDR3 is 15 residues. Germline V CDR1 and CDR2: LNHDA, SQIVND (reference sequence). The V and J ends lost 5 bases and 3 bases, in that order; junction bases with no gene match: 9. DNA for the CDR3: TGTGCCAGTAGTCCGGGGGAGACAGGGGTCTACGAGCAGTACTTC. This encodes CASSPGETGVYEQYF.

V is TRBV7-2 and J is TRBJ1-5; TRBD1 agrees at 10 bases. Looked up from germline, CDR1 is SGHTA and CDR2 is FQGNSA. The length of the CDR3 is 16 residues. Trimming cost V 5 bases and J 7 bases; bases outside gene matches: 11. The CDR3 reads CASSPRTGGGGQPQHF. DNA for the CDR3: TGTGCCAGCAGCCCCAGGACAGGGGGAGGAGGACAGCCCCAGCATTTT.

This clone was detected once. The V gene is TRBV14, the J gene TRBJ1-2; D uncertain. The CDR3 is made up of 15 amino acids. Germline V gene lookup returns CDR1 SGHDN and CDR2 FVKESK. V was pared by 0 bases and J by 8 bases, with 16 bases between. CDR3 protein: CASSQEVKSLEGYTF. DNA of the CDR3: TGTGCCAGCAGCCAAGAGGTCAAATCTCTCGAGGGCTACACCTTC.

This chain connects TRBV7-2 to TRBJ1-1, with 7 bases fitting TRBD1. Germline V lookup: CDR1 SGHTA, CDR2 FQGNSA. V shed 4 bases, J shed 4 bases, and the junction held 6 bases outside the gene matches. This CDR3 region has 14 residues. In DNA, the CDR3 is TGTGCCAGCAGCTGGCTCCGGGACAGCACTGAAGCTTTCTTT. This sequence encodes CASSWLRDSTEAFF.

V and J are TRBV4-2 and TRBJ1-1; no firm D call. The germline V gene encodes CDR1 LGHNA and CDR2 YNFKEQ. The CDR3 has 18 amino acids. The V gene lost 0 bases and the J gene lost 0 bases, with 17 bases spanning the gap. CDR3 amino acids: CASSQERQAFSVNTEAFF. The CDR3 DNA sequence: TGTGCCAGCAGCCAAGAAAGGCAGGCGTTCTCGGTGAACACTGAAGCTTTCTTT.

The chain joins TRBV5-4 to TRBJ2-7, with 9 bases matching TRBD1. CDR1 is SGHNT and CDR2 is YYREEE in the germline V gene (reference sequence). This CDR3 region has 17 residues. The V segment lost 4 bases and the J segment 4 bases; nucleotides outside the gene matches: 15. The CDR3 DNA sequence: TGTGCCAGCAGCCCTTTAGGGGGGACAGGGTGGGGATACGAGCAGTACTTC. Encoded protein: CASSPLGGTGWGYEQYF. The entire variable domain, with the rest obtained from reference TRBV5-4 and TRBJ2-7, is as follows: ETGVTQSPTHLIKTRGQQVTLRCSSQSGHNTVSWYQQALGQGPQFIFQYYREEENGRGNFPPRFSGLQFPNYSSELNVNALELDDSALYLCASSPLGGTGWGYEQYFGPGTRLTVT.

The CDR3 here is CASREGDRGIYGYTF. DNA for the CDR3: TGTGCCAGTAGAGAGGGGGACAGGGGTATCTATGGCTACACCTTC. The rearrangement uses TRBV19 and TRBJ1-2; TRBD1 aligns across 10 bases. Per germline, CDR1 LNHDA and CDR2 SQIVND (reference sequence). This CDR3 contains 15 residues. V shed 6 bases, J shed 4 bases, and the junction held 8 bases outside the gene matches.

Concerning this clone itself: One junction end does not reproduce the germline sequence, and a read error may be involved. The gene calls are TRBV6-5 and TRBJ1-5; D may be TRBD1 (6 bases). The CDR3 has 14 amino acids. Germline-derived CDR1 and CDR2 are MNHEY and SVGAGI. As DNA, the CDR3 is TGTGCCAGCAGTTACAACAGGGAGAATCGGCCCCAGCATTTT. Its protein is CASSYNRENRPQHF.

This chain uses TRBV5-5 with TRBJ2-3; D is perhaps TRBD2 (5 bases). The CDR3 length is 14 residues. The ends were cut back, 0 bases at V and 6 bases at J, with 11 bases in the middle. Germline lookup yields CDR1 SGHKS and CDR2 YYEKEE (reference sequence). DNA for the CDR3: TGTGCCAGCAGCTTGGCGGCTAGCCCGGATACGCAGTATTTT. Amino acid sequence: CASSLAASPDTQYF.

The rearrangement uses TRBV5-4 and TRBJ1-2; D remains unclear. CDR3 length: 16 residues. In germline, CDR1 is SGHNT, CDR2 YYREEE (reference sequence). Trimming took 0 bases from V and 7 from J, leaving 19 bases between them. The CDR3 is CASSLAPKSARSGYTF. For the CDR3, the DNA is TGTGCCAGCAGCTTGGCGCCTAAATCCGCCCGGAGTGGCTACACCTTC.

The chain links TRBV4-3 to TRBJ2-6, with a weak D call TRBD2 (5 bases). CDR1 LGHNA and CDR2 YSLEER come from the germline V gene. The CDR3 consists of 16 residues. Trimming cost V 0 bases and J 10 bases, with 16 bases left between them. The chain's CDR3 is CASSQDGRVERNVLTF. DNA of the CDR3: TGCGCCAGCAGCCAAGATGGGCGGGTCGAGCGAAACGTCCTGACTTTC.